The clone carrying this T cell receptor beta chain is a singleton in its sample. The sample originates from a study of blood T cell repertoires in COVID-19. The method was immunoSEQ multiplex PCR; TCRdb's version includes in-frame clones alone and lacks a portion of them. The sample records roughly 100,000 clones, about 85% being singletons. This clonotype originated in a man older than 75 with active or convalescent COVID-19. The sequencing sample was made of peripheral blood.

The CDR3 loop is CASSRQDTTGELFF. CDR3 coding DNA: TGTGCCAGCAGCCGCCAAGACACGACCGGGGAGCTGTTTTTT. The chain joins TRBV3-1 (or the pseudogene TRBV3-2) to TRBJ2-2, with D hard to call. Trimming left V 4 bases short and J 5 bases short, with 11 bases between. The V gene's germline CDR1 is LGHDT and CDR2 YNNKEL (reference sequence). CDR3 length equals 14 residues.